This T cell receptor beta chain was identified in a study of T cell changes during pregnancy in multiple sclerosis. This clone has just one count. Libraries were prepared by immunoSEQ multiplex PCR; TCRdb keeps only in-frame clonotypes and omits some of them. The sample lists about 30,000 clones, about 92% occurring once. The CDR3 contains 19 residues. Germline V CDR1 and CDR2: GTSNPN, SVGIG (reference sequence). V shed 5 bases and J 0 bases; nucleotides not matched to a gene: 14. The chain has TRBV30 and TRBJ2-6; 9 bases are shared with TRBD1. The sequencing used CD4+ T cells from peripheral blood mononuclear cells, collected after pregnancy. The clonotype originates from a female donor with multiple sclerosis, enrolled in a pregnancy study. The CDR3 region is CAWGTGLISTHSGANVLTF. The CDR3, as DNA: TGTGCCTGGGGGACAGGGTTAATCTCCACTCACTCTGGGGCCAACGTCCTGACTTTC.